The source of this T cell receptor beta chain is a study of sequential checkpoint blockade in melanoma. Overall study context: Matched biopsies came pretreatment and at week 13 for approximately 22 patients.

This clone was recorded a few times. This CDR3 contains 15 residues. Trimming took off 2 bases at V and 3 bases at J, with 13 bases between the two ends. Germline CDR1 KGHSH, CDR2 LQKENI. Assay used: immunoSEQ multiplex PCR; TCRdb lists only in-frame clones, some missing. This sample yields over 2,000 clones, of which 33% are seen a single time; about 13% belongs to the top ten. The treatment was: randomized to nivolumab then ipilimumab (arm A) or the reverse (arm B). The V gene is TRBV18, the J gene TRBJ1-1, with unresolved D. This receptor was obtained from a human donor with melanoma. This sample comprised tumor tissue (inferred from file names), obtained from a patient given nivolumab and ipilimumab in sequence. CDR3 region: CASSPGADRDTEAFF. CDR3 bases: TGTGCCAGCTCACCAGGCGCGGATCGAGACACTGAAGCTTTCTTT.